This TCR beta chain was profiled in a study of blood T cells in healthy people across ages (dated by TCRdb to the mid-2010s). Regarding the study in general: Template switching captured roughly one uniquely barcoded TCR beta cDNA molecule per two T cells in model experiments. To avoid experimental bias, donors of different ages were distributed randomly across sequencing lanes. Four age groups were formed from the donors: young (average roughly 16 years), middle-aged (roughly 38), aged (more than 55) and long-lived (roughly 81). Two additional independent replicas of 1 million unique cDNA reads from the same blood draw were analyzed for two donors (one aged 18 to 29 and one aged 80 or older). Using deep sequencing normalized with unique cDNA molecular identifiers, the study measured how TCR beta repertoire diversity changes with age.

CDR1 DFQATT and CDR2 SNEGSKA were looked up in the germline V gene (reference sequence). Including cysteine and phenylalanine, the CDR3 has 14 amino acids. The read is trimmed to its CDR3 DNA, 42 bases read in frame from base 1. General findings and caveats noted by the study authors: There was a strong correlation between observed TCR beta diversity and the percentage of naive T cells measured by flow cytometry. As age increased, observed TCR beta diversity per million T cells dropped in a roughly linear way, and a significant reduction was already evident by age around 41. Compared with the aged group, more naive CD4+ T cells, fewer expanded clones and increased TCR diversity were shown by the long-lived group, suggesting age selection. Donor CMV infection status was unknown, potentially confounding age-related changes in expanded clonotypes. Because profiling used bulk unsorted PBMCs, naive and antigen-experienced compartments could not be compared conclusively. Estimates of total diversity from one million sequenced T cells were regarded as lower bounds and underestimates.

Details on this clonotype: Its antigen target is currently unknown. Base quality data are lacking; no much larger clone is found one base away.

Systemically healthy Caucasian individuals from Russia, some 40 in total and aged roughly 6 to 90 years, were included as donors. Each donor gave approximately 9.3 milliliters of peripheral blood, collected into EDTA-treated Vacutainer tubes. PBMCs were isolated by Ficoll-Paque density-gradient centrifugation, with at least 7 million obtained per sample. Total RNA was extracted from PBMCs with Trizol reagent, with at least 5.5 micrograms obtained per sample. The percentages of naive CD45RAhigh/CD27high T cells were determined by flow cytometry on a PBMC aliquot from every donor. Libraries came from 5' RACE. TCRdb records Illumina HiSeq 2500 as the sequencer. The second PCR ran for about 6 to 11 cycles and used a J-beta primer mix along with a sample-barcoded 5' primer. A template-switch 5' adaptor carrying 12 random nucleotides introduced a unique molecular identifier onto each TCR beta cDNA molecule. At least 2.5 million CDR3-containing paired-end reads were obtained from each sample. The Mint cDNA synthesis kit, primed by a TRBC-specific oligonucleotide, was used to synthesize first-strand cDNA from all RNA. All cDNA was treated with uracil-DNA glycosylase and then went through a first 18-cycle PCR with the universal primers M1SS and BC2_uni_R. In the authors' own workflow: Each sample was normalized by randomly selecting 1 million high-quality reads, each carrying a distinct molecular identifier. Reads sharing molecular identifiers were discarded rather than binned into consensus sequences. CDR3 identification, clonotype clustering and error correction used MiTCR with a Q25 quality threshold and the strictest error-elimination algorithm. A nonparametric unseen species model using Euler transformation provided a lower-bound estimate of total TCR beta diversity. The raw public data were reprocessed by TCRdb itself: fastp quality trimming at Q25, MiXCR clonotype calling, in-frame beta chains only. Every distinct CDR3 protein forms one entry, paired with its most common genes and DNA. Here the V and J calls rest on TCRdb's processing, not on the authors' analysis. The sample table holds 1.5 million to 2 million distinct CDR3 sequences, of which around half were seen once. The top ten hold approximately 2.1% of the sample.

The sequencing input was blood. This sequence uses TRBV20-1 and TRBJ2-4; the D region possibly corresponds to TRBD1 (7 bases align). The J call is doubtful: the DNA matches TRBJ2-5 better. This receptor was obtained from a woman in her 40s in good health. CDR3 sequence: CSAGGQADQETQYF. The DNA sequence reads TGCAGTGCGGGAGGACAGGCGGATCAGGAGACCCAGTACTTC.